This is a list of T cell receptor beta chains from one sample in a study of CD8+CD57+ T cells in acquired aplastic anemia. MiXCR was run by TCRdb on the reads, yielding one entry per CDR3 protein. The sample holds around 500,000 distinct CDR3 sequences, more than 25% seen once. Sequencing input: sorted CD4+, CD8+, or CD8+CD57+ T cells (not recorded which) from PBMCs. These receptors were obtained from a human donor with aplastic anemia. The CDR3 runs from the conserved cysteine through the conserved F or W. A D gene is named only where the DNA matches it firmly. Clone size is given for some rows only: seen once, a few or many times, or a class if the clone is expanded.

V gene	clone size	J gene	D gene	CDR3 protein	CDR3 DNA
TRBV19	.	TRBJ2-2	.	CASSINSRNTGELFF	TGTGCCAGTAGTATAAACTCGCGGAACACCGGGGAGCTGTTTTTT
TRBV5-6	few	TRBJ2-1	TRBD2	CASRRLAGANEQFF	TGTGCCAGCCGGAGACTAGCGGGAGCCAATGAGCAGTTCTTC
TRBV10-3	.	TRBJ1-4	.	CASSRNEKLFF	TGTGCCAGCAGTCGAAATGAAAAACTGTTTTTT
TRBV15	many	TRBJ1-4	.	CATSRDLGDGKLFF	TGTGCCACCAGCAGAGATTTGGGGGATGGAAAACTGTTTTTT
TRBV7-8	many	TRBJ2-7	TRBD2	CASSGRGASYEQYF	TGTGCCAGCAGCGGGAGGGGCGCCTCCTACGAGCAGTACTTC
TRBV25-1	.	TRBJ2-3	TRBD2	CASSLRTSGDTQYF	TGTGCCAGCAGCCTCAGGACTAGCGGGGATACGCAGTATTTT
TRBV6-2/TRBV6-3	few	TRBJ1-5	.	CASSGQGHQPQHF	TGTGCCAGCAGTGGGCAGGGGCATCAGCCCCAGCATTTT
TRBV18	.	TRBJ1-2	.	CASSPKDYGYTF	TGTGCCAGCTCACCGAAGGACTATGGCTACACCTTC
TRBV5-1	.	TRBJ2-3	TRBD2	CASSIGLAVLTKPDTQYF	TGCGCCAGCAGCATTGGACTAGCGGTACTTACTAAGCCAGATACGCAGTATTTT
TRBV20-1	few	TRBJ1-2	TRBD1	CSARGADRGLSYGYTF	TGCAGTGCTAGAGGTGCGGACAGGGGGCTTAGCTATGGCTACACCTTC
TRBV9	.	TRBJ2-2	TRBD2	CASSGSGSPNTGELFF	TGTGCCAGCAGCGGGAGCGGGAGCCCGAACACCGGGGAGCTGTTTTTT
TRBV3-1	.	TRBJ1-5	.	CAIRDLSNQPQHF	TGTGCCATCAGAGATCTGAGCAATCAGCCCCAGCATTTT